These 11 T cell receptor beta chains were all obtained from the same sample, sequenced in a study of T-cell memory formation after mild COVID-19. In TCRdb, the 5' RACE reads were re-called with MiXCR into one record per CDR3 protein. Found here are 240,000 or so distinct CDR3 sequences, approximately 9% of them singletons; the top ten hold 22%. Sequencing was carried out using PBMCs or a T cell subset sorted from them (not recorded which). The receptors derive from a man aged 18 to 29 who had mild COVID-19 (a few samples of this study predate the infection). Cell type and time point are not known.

CDR3 residues: CASSGRTGWPGNTIYF. CDR3 bases: TGCGCCAGCAGCGGGAGGACAGGATGGCCTGGAAACACCATATATTTT. The chain employs TRBV10-2 and TRBJ1-3; 7 positions agree with TRBD1. Germline trimming cut 6 bases from V and 2 bases from J; bases unmatched to any gene: 10. Germline CDR1 and CDR2: WSHSY and SAAADI. The CDR3 consists of 16 residues.

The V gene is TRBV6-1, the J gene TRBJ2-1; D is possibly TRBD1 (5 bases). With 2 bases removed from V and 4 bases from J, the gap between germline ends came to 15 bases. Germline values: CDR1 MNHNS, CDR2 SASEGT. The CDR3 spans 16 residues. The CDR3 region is CASSELSWNRYNEQFF. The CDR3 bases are TGTGCCAGCAGTGAACTTTCGTGGAACAGGTACAATGAGCAGTTCTTC.

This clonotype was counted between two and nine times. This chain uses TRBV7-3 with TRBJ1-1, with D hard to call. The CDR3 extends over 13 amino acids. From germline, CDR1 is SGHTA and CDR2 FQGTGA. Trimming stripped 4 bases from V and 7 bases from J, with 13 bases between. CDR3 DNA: TGTGCCAGCAGCTCTCGAGGGCAGAGTGAAGCTTTCTTT. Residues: CASSSRGQSEAFF.

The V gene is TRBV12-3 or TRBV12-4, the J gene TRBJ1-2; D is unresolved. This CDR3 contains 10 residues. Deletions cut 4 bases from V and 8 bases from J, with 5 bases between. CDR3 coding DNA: TGTGCCAGCAGTTACAGAGGCTACACCTTC. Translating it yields CASSYRGYTF.

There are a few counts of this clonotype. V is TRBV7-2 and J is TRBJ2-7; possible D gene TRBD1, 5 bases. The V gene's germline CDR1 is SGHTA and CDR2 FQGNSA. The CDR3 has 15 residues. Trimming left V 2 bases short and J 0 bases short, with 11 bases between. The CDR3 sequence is CASSLRRTPSYEQYF. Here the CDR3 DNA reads TGTGCCAGCAGCTTAAGACGGACACCCTCCTACGAGCAGTACTTC.

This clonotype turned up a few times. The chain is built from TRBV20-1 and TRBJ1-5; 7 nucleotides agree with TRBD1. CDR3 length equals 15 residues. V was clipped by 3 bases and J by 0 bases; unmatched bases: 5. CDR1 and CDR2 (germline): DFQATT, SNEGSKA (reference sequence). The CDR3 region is CSASGQVYSNQPQHF. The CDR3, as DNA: TGCAGTGCTAGCGGACAGGTCTATAGCAATCAGCCCCAGCATTTT.

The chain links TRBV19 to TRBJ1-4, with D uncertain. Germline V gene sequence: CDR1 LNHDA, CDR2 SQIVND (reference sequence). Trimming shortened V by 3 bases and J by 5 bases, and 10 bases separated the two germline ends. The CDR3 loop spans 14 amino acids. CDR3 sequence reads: CASSIGVSNEKLFF. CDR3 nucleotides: TGTGCCAGTAGTATCGGCGTGTCGAATGAAAAACTGTTTTTT.

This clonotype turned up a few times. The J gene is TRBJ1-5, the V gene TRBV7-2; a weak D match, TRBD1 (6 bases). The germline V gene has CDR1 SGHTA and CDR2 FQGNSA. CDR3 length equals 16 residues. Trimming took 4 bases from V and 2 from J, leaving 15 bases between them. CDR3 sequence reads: CASSSQQGNGNQPQHF. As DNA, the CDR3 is TGTGCCAGCAGCTCTCAACAGGGTAACGGCAATCAGCCCCAGCATTTT. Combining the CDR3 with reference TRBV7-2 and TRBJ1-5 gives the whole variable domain GAGVSQSPSNKVTEKGKDVELRCDPISGHTALYWYRQSLGQGLEFLIYFQGNSAPDKSGLPSDRFSAERTGGSVSTLTIQRTQQEDSAVYLCASSSQQGNGNQPQHFGDGTRLSIL.

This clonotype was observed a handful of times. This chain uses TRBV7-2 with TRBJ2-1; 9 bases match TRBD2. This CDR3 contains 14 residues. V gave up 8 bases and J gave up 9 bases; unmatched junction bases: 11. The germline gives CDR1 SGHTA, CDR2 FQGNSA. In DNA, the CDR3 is TGTGCCAGCCGGCAAGGACTAGCGTTCATTGAGCAGTTCTTC. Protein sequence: CASRQGLAFIEQFF.

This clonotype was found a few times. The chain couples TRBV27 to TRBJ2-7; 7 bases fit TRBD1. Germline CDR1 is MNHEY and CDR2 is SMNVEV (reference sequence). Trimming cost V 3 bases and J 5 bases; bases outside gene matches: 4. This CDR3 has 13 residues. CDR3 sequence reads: CASSFRDSDEQYF. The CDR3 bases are TGTGCCAGCAGTTTCCGGGACAGTGACGAGCAGTACTTC.

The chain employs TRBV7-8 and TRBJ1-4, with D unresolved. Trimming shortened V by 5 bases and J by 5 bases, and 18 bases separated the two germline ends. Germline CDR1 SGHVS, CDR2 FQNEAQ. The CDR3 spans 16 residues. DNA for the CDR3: TGTGCCAGCAGCCAAAGGACCATTTCGGGGAATGAAAAACTGTTTTTT. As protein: CASSQRTISGNEKLFF.